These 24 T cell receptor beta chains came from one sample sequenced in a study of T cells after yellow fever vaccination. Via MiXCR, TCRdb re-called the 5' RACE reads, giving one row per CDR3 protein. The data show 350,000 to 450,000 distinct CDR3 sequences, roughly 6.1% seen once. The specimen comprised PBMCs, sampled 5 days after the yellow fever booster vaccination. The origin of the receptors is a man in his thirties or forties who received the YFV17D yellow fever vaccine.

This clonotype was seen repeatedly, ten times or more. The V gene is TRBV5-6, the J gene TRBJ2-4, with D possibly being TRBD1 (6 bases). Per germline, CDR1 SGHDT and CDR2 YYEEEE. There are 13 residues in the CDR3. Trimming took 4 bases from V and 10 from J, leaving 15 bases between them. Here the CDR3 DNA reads TGTGCCAGCAGCGTCCGGGACAAGATTATTCAGTACTTC. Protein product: CASSVRDKIIQYF.

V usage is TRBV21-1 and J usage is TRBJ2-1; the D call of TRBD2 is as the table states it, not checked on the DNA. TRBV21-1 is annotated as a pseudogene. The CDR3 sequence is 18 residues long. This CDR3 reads CASRTNSRLERAPNEQFF. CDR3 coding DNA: TGTGCCAGCAGGACAAACAGCAGACTAGAGAGGGCCCCCAATGAGCAGTTCTTC.

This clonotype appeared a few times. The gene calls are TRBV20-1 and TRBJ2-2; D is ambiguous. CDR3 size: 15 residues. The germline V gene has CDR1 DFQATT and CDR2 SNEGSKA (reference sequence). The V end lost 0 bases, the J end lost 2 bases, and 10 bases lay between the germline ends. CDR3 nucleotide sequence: TGCAGTGCTAGAGAAGGAGAGATCAACACCGGGGAGCTGTTTTTT. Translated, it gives CSAREGEINTGELFF.

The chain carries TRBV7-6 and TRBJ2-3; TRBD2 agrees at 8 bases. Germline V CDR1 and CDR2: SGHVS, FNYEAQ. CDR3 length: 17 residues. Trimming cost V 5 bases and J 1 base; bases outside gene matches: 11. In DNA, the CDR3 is TGTGCCAGCAGCGTCGACTCTAGCGGGTTTGGCACAGATACGCAGTATTTT. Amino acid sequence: CASSVDSSGFGTDTQYF.

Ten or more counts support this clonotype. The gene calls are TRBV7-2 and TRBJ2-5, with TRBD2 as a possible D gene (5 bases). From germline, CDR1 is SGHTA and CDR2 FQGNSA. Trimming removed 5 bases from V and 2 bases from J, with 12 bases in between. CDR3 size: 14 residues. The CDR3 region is CASSLSAAQETQYF. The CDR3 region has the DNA TGTGCCAGCAGCCTTAGCGCGGCGCAAGAGACCCAGTACTTC.

CDR3 bases: TGTGCCAGCAGTCCCTATAACCAGGGGAGGTTTAGCACAGATACGCAGTATTTT. As protein: CASSPYNQGRFSTDTQYF. V is TRBV11-2 and J is TRBJ2-3, with D perhaps matching TRBD1 or TRBD2 (6 bases each). Trimming shortened V by 6 bases and J by 0 bases, and 22 bases separated the two germline ends. CDR1 is SGHAT and CDR2 is FQNNGV in the germline V gene. This CDR3 has 18 residues.

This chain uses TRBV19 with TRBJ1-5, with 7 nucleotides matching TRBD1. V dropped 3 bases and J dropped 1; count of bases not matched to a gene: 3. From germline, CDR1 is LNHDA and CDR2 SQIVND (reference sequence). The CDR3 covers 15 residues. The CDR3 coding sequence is TGTGCCAGTAGTATGGGACAGTTAAGCAATCAGCCCCAGCATTTT. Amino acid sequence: CASSMGQLSNQPQHF.

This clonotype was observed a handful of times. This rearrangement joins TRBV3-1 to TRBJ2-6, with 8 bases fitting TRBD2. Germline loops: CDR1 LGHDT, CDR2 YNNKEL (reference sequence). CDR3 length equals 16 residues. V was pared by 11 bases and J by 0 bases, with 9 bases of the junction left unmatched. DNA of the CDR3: TGTGCCTCTACTAGCGGTCCCCTCTCTGGGGCCAACGTCCTGACTTTC. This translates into CASTSGPLSGANVLTF. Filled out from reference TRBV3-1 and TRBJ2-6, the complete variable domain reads DTAVSQTPKYLVTQMGNDKSIKCEQNLGHDTMYWYKQDSKKFLKIMFSYNNKELIINETVPNRFSPKSPDKAHLNLHINSLELGDSAVYFCASTSGPLSGANVLTFGAGSRLTVL.

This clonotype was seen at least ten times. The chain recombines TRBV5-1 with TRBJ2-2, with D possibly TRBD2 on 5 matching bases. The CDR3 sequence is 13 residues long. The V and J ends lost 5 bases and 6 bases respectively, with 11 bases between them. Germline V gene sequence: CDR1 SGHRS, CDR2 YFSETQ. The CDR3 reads CASSAGLPGELFF. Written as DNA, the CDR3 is TGCGCCAGCAGTGCGGGCCTTCCCGGGGAGCTGTTTTTT.

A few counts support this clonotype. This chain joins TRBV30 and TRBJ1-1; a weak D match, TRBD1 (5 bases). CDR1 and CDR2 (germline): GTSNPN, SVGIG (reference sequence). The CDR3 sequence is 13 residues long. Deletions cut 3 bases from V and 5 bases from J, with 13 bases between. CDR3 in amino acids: CAWRGTRLTEAFF. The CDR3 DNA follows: TGTGCCTGGAGAGGGACCCGATTGACTGAAGCTTTCTTT.

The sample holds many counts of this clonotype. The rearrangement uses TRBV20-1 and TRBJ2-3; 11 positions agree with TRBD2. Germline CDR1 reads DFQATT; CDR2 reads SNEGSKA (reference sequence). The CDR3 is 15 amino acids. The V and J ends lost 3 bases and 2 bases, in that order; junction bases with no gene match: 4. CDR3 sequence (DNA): TGCAGTGCTAGGGGGACTAGCGGTTTCACAGATACGCAGTATTTT. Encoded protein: CSARGTSGFTDTQYF.

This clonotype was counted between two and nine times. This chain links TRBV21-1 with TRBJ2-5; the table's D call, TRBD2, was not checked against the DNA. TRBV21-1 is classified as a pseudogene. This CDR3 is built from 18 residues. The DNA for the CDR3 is TGTGCCAGCAGCAAAAAAGGGACTAGCGGGGCCCCCCGGGAGACCCAGTACTTC. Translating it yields CASSKKGTSGAPRETQYF.

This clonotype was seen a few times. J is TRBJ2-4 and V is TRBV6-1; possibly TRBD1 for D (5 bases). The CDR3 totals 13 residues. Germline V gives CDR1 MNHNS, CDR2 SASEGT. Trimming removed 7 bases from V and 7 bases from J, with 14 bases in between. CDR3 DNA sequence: TGTGCCAGCACCTTATCTCCAGGGAACATTCAGTACTTC. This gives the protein CASTLSPGNIQYF.

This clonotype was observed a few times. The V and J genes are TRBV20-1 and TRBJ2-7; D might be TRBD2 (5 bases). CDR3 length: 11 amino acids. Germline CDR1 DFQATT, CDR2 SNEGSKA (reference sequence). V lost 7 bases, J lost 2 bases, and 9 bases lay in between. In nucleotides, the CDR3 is TGCAGTGTCGAGGGTGCCTACGAGCAGTACTTC. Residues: CSVEGAYEQYF.

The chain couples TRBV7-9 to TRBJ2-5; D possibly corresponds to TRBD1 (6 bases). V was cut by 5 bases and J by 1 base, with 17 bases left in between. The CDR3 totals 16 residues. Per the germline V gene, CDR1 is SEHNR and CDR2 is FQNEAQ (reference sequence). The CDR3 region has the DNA TGTGCCAGCAGCGCAACATTATTAGGGGGCCAAGAGACCCAGTACTTC. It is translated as CASSATLLGGQETQYF.

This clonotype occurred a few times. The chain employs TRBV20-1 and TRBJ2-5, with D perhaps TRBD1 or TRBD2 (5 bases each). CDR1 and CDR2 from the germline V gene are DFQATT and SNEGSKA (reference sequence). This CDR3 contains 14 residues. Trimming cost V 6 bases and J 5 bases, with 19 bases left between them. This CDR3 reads CSATGTAAMETQYF. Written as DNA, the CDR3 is TGCAGTGCAACCGGGACGGCGGCAATGGAGACCCAGTACTTC.

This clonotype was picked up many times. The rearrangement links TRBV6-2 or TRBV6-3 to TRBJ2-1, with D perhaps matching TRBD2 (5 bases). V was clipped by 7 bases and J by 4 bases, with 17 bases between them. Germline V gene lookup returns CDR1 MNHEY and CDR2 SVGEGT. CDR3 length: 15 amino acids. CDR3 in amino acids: CASISGVLPYNEQFF. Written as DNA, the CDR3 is TGTGCCAGCATCTCCGGGGTGCTACCTTACAATGAGCAGTTCTTC.

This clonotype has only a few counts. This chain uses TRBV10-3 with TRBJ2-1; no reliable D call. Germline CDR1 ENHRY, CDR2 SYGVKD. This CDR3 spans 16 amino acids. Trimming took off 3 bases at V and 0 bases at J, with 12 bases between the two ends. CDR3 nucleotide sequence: TGTGCCATCAGTGACTCACGGGCGAGCTCCTACAATGAGCAGTTCTTC. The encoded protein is CAISDSRASSYNEQFF.

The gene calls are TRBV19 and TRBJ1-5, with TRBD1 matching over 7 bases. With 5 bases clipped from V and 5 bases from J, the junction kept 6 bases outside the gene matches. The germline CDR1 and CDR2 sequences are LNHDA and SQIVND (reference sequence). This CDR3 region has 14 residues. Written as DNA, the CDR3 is TGTGCCAGTAGTCATCAGGGGGTGGATCAGCCCCAGCATTTT. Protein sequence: CASSHQGVDQPQHF.

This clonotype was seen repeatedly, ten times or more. The CDR3 sequence is CASSPPGTPTYEQYF. The CDR3 DNA sequence: TGTGCCAGCAGTCCCCCCGGGACACCGACCTACGAGCAGTACTTC. V and J are TRBV27 and TRBJ2-7; possibly TRBD1 for D (6 bases). CDR1 and CDR2 from the germline V gene are MNHEY and SMNVEV (reference sequence). The CDR3 has 15 amino acids. Trimming stripped 5 bases from V and 2 bases from J, with 16 bases between.

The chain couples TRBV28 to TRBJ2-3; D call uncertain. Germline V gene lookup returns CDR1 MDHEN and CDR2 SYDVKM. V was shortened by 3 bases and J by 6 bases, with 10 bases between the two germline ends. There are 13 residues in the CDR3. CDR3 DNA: TGTGCCAGCAGTTTTTTCGACACGGATACGCAGTATTTT. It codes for CASSFFDTDTQYF. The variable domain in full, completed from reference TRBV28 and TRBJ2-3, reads DVKVTQSSRYLVKRTGEKVFLECVQDMDHENMFWYRQDPGLGLRLIYFSYDVKMKEKGDIPEGYSVSREKKERFSLILESASTNQTSMYLCASSFFDTDTQYFGPGTRLTVL.

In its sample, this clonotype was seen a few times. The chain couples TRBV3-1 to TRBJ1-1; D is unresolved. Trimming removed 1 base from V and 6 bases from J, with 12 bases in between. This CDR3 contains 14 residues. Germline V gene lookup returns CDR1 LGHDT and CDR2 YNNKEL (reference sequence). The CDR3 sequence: CASSQGVGSAEAFF. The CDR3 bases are TGTGCCAGCAGCCAAGGGGTCGGCAGCGCTGAAGCTTTCTTT. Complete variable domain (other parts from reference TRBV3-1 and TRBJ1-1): DTAVSQTPKYLVTQMGNDKSIKCEQNLGHDTMYWYKQDSKKFLKIMFSYNNKELIINETVPNRFSPKSPDKAHLNLHINSLELGDSAVYFCASSQGVGSAEAFFGQGTRLTVV.

CDR3 region: CASSIWTGDEKLFF. In DNA, the CDR3 is TGTGCCAGTAGTATTTGGACCGGGGATGAAAAACTGTTTTTT. The chain links TRBV19 to TRBJ1-4; D gene unclear. With 3 bases removed from V and 6 bases from J, the gap between germline ends came to 11 bases. CDR1 and CDR2 (germline): LNHDA, SQIVND (reference sequence). This CDR3 is 14 amino acids long. The full variable domain, rest sourced from reference TRBV19 and TRBJ1-4, is DGGITQSPKYLFRKEGQNVTLSCEQNLNHDAMYWYRQDPGQGLRLIYYSQIVNDFQKGDIAEGYSVSREKKESFPLTVTSAQKNPTAFYLCASSIWTGDEKLFFGSGTQLSVL.

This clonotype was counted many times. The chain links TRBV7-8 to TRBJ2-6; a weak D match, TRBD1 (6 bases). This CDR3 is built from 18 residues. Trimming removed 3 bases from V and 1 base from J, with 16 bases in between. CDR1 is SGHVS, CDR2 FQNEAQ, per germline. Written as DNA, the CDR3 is TGTGCCAGCAGCTTGGGGGCCCACGTGGGTTCTGGGGCCAACGTCCTGACTTTC. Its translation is CASSLGAHVGSGANVLTF.